This T cell receptor (beta chain) comes out of a study of blood T cell repertoires in COVID-19. The overall study: Spain, Italy and the United States supplied samples that represented acute and convalescent COVID-19.

Trimming left V 0 bases short and J 3 bases short, with 13 bases between. Germline V gene lookup returns CDR1 SGHRS and CDR2 YFSETQ. CDR3 length equals 17 residues. Per the authors' pipeline: Reference gene primer amplification in the assay estimated nucleated cell counts. The data were produced by immunoSEQ multiplex PCR, yet TCRdb's version contains in-frame clones alone and is incomplete. From that table come the V and J calls and clone size; the DNA was used to work out D and trimming. The table lists roughly 200,000 clones, approximately 85% of them singletons, with 4.5% to 6.5% in the top ten. The chain is built from TRBV5-1 and TRBJ2-6; a possible D gene is TRBD1 (7 bases). The receptor was derived from a man between 40 and 49 years old with acute COVID-19. The specimen sequenced was PBMCs or T cells enriched from blood (not recorded which). The CDR3 DNA follows: TGCGCCAGCAGCTTGGGTGGAGGGGGCAGTGGGGCCAACGTCCTGACTTTC. Its protein is CASSLGGGGSGANVLTF.